This T cell receptor beta chain was captured in a study of Graves' ophthalmopathy and Graves' hyperthyroidism. Study-wide background: Samples of peripheral blood were obtained at initial diagnosis, prior to treatment of any kind.

Moderate-to-severe activity, CAS at least 3, NOSPECS at least 4 and duration under 3 months characterized donors with ophthalmopathy. Orbital computed tomography and thyroid ultrasound, along with TRAb, serum thyroxine and clinical symptoms, underpinned diagnosis. Trimming took 2 bases from V and 12 from J; bases not matched to a gene: 11. The germline V gene has CDR1 MNHNS and CDR2 SASEGT. The CDR3 spans 14 residues. This clonotype was seen once. Investigators amplified TCR beta CDR3 regions from RNA transcripts. RT-PCR was first run with HTBI primers, then multiplex PCR in a second round. MiXCR, run by TCRdb on the multiplex PCR reads, gives a single entry per CDR3 protein. The sample shows 200,000 to 250,000 distinct CDR3 sequences, less than 30% of them seen only once.

The rearrangement uses TRBV6-1 and TRBJ1-2, with TRBD1 matching over 8 bases. The material sequenced was peripheral blood. This receptor was obtained from a man over 45 with Graves' ophthalmopathy. The CDR3 is CASSELDRAFGHTF. CDR3 nucleotides: TGTGCCAGCAGTGAACTGGACAGGGCTTTCGGCCACACCTTC.